This record covers a single TCR beta chain. Its antigen is unknown. This CDR3 region has 17 residues. V was pared by 4 bases and J by 0 bases, with 14 bases between. Germline loops: CDR1 SGHNT, CDR2 YYREEE (reference sequence). This entry comes from a study of T cell repertoires in cytomegalovirus infection. Overall study context: Both CMV infection and a matching HLA type were indicated by public TCR beta signatures. Study-level results: In two of eight donors, the top clonotype was HLA-C-restricted CMV-specific. Pooled public TCR beta family frequency picked out CMV carriers with the relevant HLA.

TCRdb independently ran MiXCR on the reads; one entry per CDR3 protein. The repertoire includes about 60,000 distinct CDR3 sequences, 33% of them detected once, and around three quarters sits in the top ten. The sequence came from a human donor in good health (CMV status not recorded). Some clones in this sample may be carry-over from other donors' samples. This chain connects TRBV5-4 to TRBJ2-6, with a possible D match to TRBD1 (6 bases). The sample comprised PBMCs, sequenced either directly or after in vitro stimulation (not recorded which). CDR3 protein: CASSPGTSSSGANVLTF. The CDR3 nucleotides are TGTGCCAGCAGCCCCGGGACATCGAGCTCTGGGGCCAACGTCCTGACTTTC.